Following are 28 T cell receptor beta chains from one sample sequenced in a study of shared clonotypes between healthy human individuals. Here immunoSEQ multiplex PCR was the method, and the copy in TCRdb shows in-frame clones only, minus some. The sample lists about 1.1 million clones; about 80% were seen once. The specimen sequenced was memory CD4+ T cells from PBMCs. Subset defined: CD45RA-negative fraction. All receptors derive from a man in his late teens or twenties in good health. Some clones in this sample may be carry-over from other donors' samples.

This clone occurred a few times. The rearrangement uses TRBV5-6 and TRBJ2-5; D gene ambiguous. V lost 1 base, J lost 4 bases, and 11 bases lay in between. The CDR3 has 14 amino acids. Looked up from germline, CDR1 is SGHDT and CDR2 is YYEEEE. DNA of the CDR3: TGTGCCAGCAGCTTGTTTCTGTTTCCAGAGACCCAGTACTTC. Its protein is CASSLFLFPETQYF.

The genes are TRBV6-6 and TRBJ1-1; D is ambiguous. CDR3 length: 15 amino acids. V lost 0 bases and J lost 2, with 10 bases in between. In germline, CDR1 is MNHNY, CDR2 SVGAGI (reference sequence). The CDR3 protein is CASSYSRNANTEAFF. The CDR3 nucleotides are TGTGCCAGCAGTTACTCGAGGAACGCTAACACTGAAGCTTTCTTT.

This chain uses TRBV4-1 with TRBJ2-1; a possible D gene is TRBD2 (6 bases). This CDR3 contains 17 residues. V was pared by 1 base and J by 4 bases, with 17 bases between. Germline V CDR1 and CDR2: MGHRA, YSYEKL. In nucleotides, the CDR3 is TGCGCCAGCAGCCAAGGTGGGGGGAGGCAACCATACAATGAGCAGTTCTTC. This translates into CASSQGGGRQPYNEQFF.

This clone was counted once. The J gene is TRBJ2-1, the V gene TRBV11-2; the match to TRBD2 covers 11 bases. There are 14 residues in the CDR3. Per the germline V gene, CDR1 is SGHAT and CDR2 is FQNNGV. The V segment lost 4 bases and the J segment 9 bases; nucleotides outside the gene matches: 5. CDR3 loop: CASSSTSGSIEQFF. In nucleotides, the CDR3 is TGTGCCAGCAGCTCCACTAGCGGGAGTATTGAGCAGTTCTTC.

The genes are TRBV4-2 and TRBJ1-3, with TRBD1 as a possible D gene (6 bases). Germline values: CDR1 LGHNA, CDR2 YNFKEQ. This CDR3 spans 16 amino acids. Trimming left V 1 base short and J 7 bases short, with 17 bases between. The CDR3 sequence: CASSQGAPGAGNTIYF. For the CDR3, the DNA is TGTGCCAGCAGCCAAGGAGCTCCGGGGGCAGGGAACACCATATATTTT.

The chain employs TRBV7-2 and TRBJ2-5, with TRBD2 matching over 12 bases. The CDR3 sequence is 16 residues long. CDR1 SGHTA and CDR2 FQGNSA come from the germline V gene. V was pared by 4 bases and J by 5 bases, with 8 bases of the junction left unmatched. The CDR3 here is CASSSFRLAGVETQYF. Written as DNA, the CDR3 is TGTGCCAGCAGCTCCTTCCGACTAGCGGGAGTGGAGACCCAGTACTTC.

This sequence joins TRBV5-1 and TRBJ2-2; possibly TRBD1 for D (5 bases). Trimming pared 4 bases from V and 6 bases from J, leaving 10 bases between. The CDR3 runs to 13 residues. CDR1 SGHRS and CDR2 YFSETQ come from the germline V gene. CDR3 DNA sequence: TGCGCCAGCAGCCTGACAGAGTCCGGGGAGCTGTTTTTT. Residues: CASSLTESGELFF.

The gene calls are TRBV5-1 and TRBJ2-1; perhaps TRBD1 as D (6 bases). Between the trimmed V and J ends, which lost 2 bases and 9 bases, there was a span of 12 bases. This CDR3 has 13 residues. In germline, CDR1 is SGHRS, CDR2 YFSETQ. The CDR3: CASSFYRDGEQFF. Here the CDR3 DNA reads TGCGCCAGCAGCTTTTACAGGGACGGTGAGCAGTTCTTC.

The J gene is TRBJ1-5, the V gene TRBV7-6; D may be TRBD1 (6 bases). The V and J ends lost 3 bases and 0 bases respectively, with 9 bases between them. This CDR3 has 15 amino acids. Germline V gene sequence: CDR1 SGHVS, CDR2 FNYEAQ. The chain's CDR3 is CASSLGTYSNQPQHF. DNA of the CDR3: TGTGCCAGCAGCTTGGGGACATATAGCAATCAGCCCCAGCATTTT. The full variable domain, its missing parts supplied by reference TRBV7-6 and TRBJ1-5, is GAGVSQSPRYKVTKRGQDVALRCDPISGHVSLYWYRQALGQGPEFLTYFNYEAQQDKSGLPNDRFSAERPEGSISTLTIQRTEQRDSAMYRCASSLGTYSNQPQHFGDGTRLSIL.

The chain joins TRBV5-6 to TRBJ1-1, with D unclear. V was pared by 2 bases and J by 4 bases, with 9 bases between. CDR1 and CDR2 (germline): SGHDT, YYEEEE. CDR3 length: 13 residues. This CDR3 reads CASSFRGGTEAFF. The DNA of the CDR3 is TGTGCCAGCAGCTTTCGAGGAGGCACTGAAGCTTTCTTT.

V and J are TRBV14 and TRBJ2-3; D is unclear. Per germline, CDR1 SGHDN and CDR2 FVKESK. This CDR3 is built from 15 residues. The V gene lost 3 bases and the J gene lost 0 bases, with 10 bases spanning the gap. Written as DNA, the CDR3 is TGTGCCAGCAGCCAGCGGCTAGGGAGCACAGATACGCAGTATTTT. Its translation: CASSQRLGSTDTQYF.

DNA of the CDR3: TGCGCCAGCAGCTTAAGTGGCACGAGTAACTATGGCTACACCTTC. The encoded protein is CASSLSGTSNYGYTF. The V call is TRBV5-1, the J call TRBJ1-2; D is unclear. Trimming left V 2 bases short and J 1 base short, with 12 bases between. CDR1 is SGHRS, CDR2 YFSETQ, per germline. The CDR3 consists of 15 residues.

For this clone: This likely reflects a read error, since a far larger clone is one base away. The CDR3 protein is CASRPGDWNYEQYF. For the CDR3, the DNA is TGTGCCAGCAGACCCGGGGACTGGAACTACGAGCAGTACTTC. The chain couples TRBV6-5 to TRBJ2-7; tentatively, D is TRBD2 (6 bases). The CDR3 has 14 amino acids. The V end was cut by 6 bases, the J end by 3 bases, with 15 bases between. From germline, CDR1 is MNHEY and CDR2 SVGAGI.

This chain joins TRBV29-1 and TRBJ1-1; D is possibly TRBD1 (6 bases). Trimming took off 7 bases at V and 5 bases at J, with 14 bases between the two ends. The CDR3 totals 12 residues. Germline loops: CDR1 SQVTM, CDR2 ANQGSEA. The CDR3 nucleotides are TGCAGCGCCAACACAGGGTGGACTGAAGCTTTCTTT. Protein: CSANTGWTEAFF.

The chain couples TRBV7-9 to TRBJ2-3; D unclear. Germline V gene sequence: CDR1 SEHNR, CDR2 FQNEAQ (reference sequence). Trimming cost V 8 bases and J 4 bases, with 7 bases left between them. The CDR3 extends over 11 amino acids. The CDR3 protein is CASGPPDTQYF. The CDR3 bases are TGTGCCAGCGGCCCGCCAGATACGCAGTATTTT.

The V call is TRBV27, the J call TRBJ2-3, with a tentative D call TRBD2 (6 bases). V was cut by 3 bases and J by 6 bases, with 19 bases left in between. The CDR3 extends over 16 amino acids. Germline V lookup: CDR1 MNHEY, CDR2 SMNVEV (reference sequence). DNA for the CDR3: TGTGCCAGCAGTTTCATCAGCCTAGCAGCGGGTGATACGCAGTATTTT. Encoded protein: CASSFISLAAGDTQYF.

J is TRBJ2-1 and V is TRBV7-2; 7 bases are shared with TRBD2. The CDR3 covers 13 residues. The V segment lost 4 bases and the J segment 12 bases; nucleotides outside the gene matches: 9. CDR1 is SGHTA and CDR2 is FQGNSA in the germline V gene. This CDR3 is CASSSSSGRGQFF. The CDR3 DNA reads TGTGCCAGCAGCTCCTCTAGCGGAAGGGGGCAGTTCTTC. Based on the CDR3 plus reference TRBV7-2 and TRBJ2-1, the full variable domain is GAGVSQSPSNKVTEKGKDVELRCDPISGHTALYWYRQSLGQGLEFLIYFQGNSAPDKSGLPSDRFSAERTGGSVSTLTIQRTQQEDSAVYLCASSSSSGRGQFFGPGTRLTVL.

V is TRBV28 and J is TRBJ2-5, with D maybe TRBD1 (6 bases). This CDR3 is built from 15 residues. From germline, CDR1 is MDHEN and CDR2 SYDVKM. Trimming removed 7 bases from V and 2 bases from J, with 17 bases in between. This CDR3 is CASNPFLGTQETQYF. CDR3 DNA: TGTGCCAGCAATCCCTTTCTGGGGACACAAGAGACCCAGTACTTC. Looking up the rest from reference TRBV28 and TRBJ2-5 gives the full variable domain: DVKVTQSSRYLVKRTGEKVFLECVQDMDHENMFWYRQDPGLGLRLIYFSYDVKMKEKGDIPEGYSVSREKKERFSLILESASTNQTSMYLCASNPFLGTQETQYFGPGTRLLVL.

The gene calls are TRBV1 and TRBJ2-1; the table gives TRBD1 as D, unverified against the DNA. TRBV1 is a known pseudogene. The CDR3 has 15 residues. The CDR3 reads CTSSQHRGDYNEQFF. DNA of the CDR3: TGCACCAGCAGCCAACACAGGGGCGACTACAATGAGCAGTTCTTC.

This clone was counted a few times. The chain recombines TRBV19 with TRBJ1-2; D is perhaps TRBD1 (5 bases). Trimming shortened V by 2 bases and J by 4 bases, and 23 bases separated the two germline ends. CDR1 and CDR2 (germline): LNHDA, SQIVND (reference sequence). This CDR3 spans 18 amino acids. Written as DNA, the CDR3 is TGTGCCAGTAGTATATTCGGGACGGAGATCCGTCTTAGCTATGGCTACACCTTC. This codes for CASSIFGTEIRLSYGYTF.

V is TRBV20-1 and J is TRBJ2-1, with D unclear. The CDR3 consists of 10 residues. Germline values: CDR1 DFQATT, CDR2 SNEGSKA (reference sequence). V shed 6 bases and J shed 6 bases, with 6 bases lying between them. The CDR3 bases are TGCAGTGCCCCCGCCAATGAGCAGTTCTTC. It codes for CSAPANEQFF.

The genes are TRBV7-8 and TRBJ2-5; 13 bases match TRBD2. Germline trimming cut 0 bases from V and 5 bases from J; bases unmatched to any gene: 6. Germline values: CDR1 SGHVS, CDR2 FQNEAQ. The CDR3 loop spans 17 amino acids. CDR3: CASSLATSGRIAETQYF. The CDR3 DNA sequence: TGTGCCAGCAGCTTAGCGACTAGCGGGAGGATAGCGGAGACCCAGTACTTC.

The chain links TRBV29-1 to TRBJ2-1; 7 bases line up with TRBD2. Unmatched junction bases numbered 17, after V lost 5 bases and J lost 1 base. Germline assignment: CDR1 SQVTM and CDR2 ANQGSEA. CDR3 length equals 18 residues. CDR3 sequence reads: CSVKPQAGPPTSYNEQFF. In DNA form, the CDR3 reads TGCAGCGTTAAACCACAAGCGGGGCCCCCAACTTCCTACAATGAGCAGTTCTTC.

V usage is TRBV7-2 and J usage is TRBJ2-1; D is tentatively TRBD1 or TRBD2 (5 bases each). The CDR3 extends over 15 amino acids. With 1 base removed from V and 0 bases from J, the gap between germline ends came to 7 bases. Germline CDR1 SGHTA, CDR2 FQGNSA. The chain's CDR3 is CASSLGDHSYNEQFF. CDR3 bases: TGTGCCAGCAGCTTAGGGGACCACTCCTACAATGAGCAGTTCTTC.

The chain combines TRBV10-3 with TRBJ1-6, with 10 nucleotides matching TRBD1. V gave up 6 bases and J gave up 10 bases; unmatched junction bases: 6. Germline CDR1 reads ENHRY; CDR2 reads SYGVKD. This CDR3 has 14 amino acids. CDR3 DNA: TGTGCCATCAGCGGGACAGGGGAGGACTCACCCCTCCACTTT. This sequence encodes CAISGTGEDSPLHF.

This clone was observed once. As DNA, the CDR3 is TGTGCCAGCACCACACCAGGCAGGGCGACCTATGGCTACACCTTC. Translating gives CASTTPGRATYGYTF. The rearrangement links TRBV28 to TRBJ1-2, with D tentatively TRBD1 (5 bases). The CDR3 covers 15 residues. Trimming stripped 7 bases from V and 4 bases from J, with 19 bases between. The germline gives CDR1 MDHEN, CDR2 SYDVKM.

The gene calls are TRBV6-6 and TRBJ1-5, with D perhaps TRBD1 (5 bases). The V end lost 5 bases, the J end lost 7 bases, and 12 bases lay between the germline ends. Germline loops: CDR1 MNHNY, CDR2 SVGAGI (reference sequence). CDR3 size: 13 residues. The DNA of the CDR3 is TGTGCCAGCAGTCCACTAGAGGGGCAGCCCCAGCATTTT. This codes for CASSPLEGQPQHF.

The chain couples TRBV30 to TRBJ1-1; D is undetermined. V was trimmed by 2 bases and J by 11 bases, leaving 12 bases between them. Germline loops: CDR1 GTSNPN, CDR2 SVGIG (reference sequence). The CDR3 has 11 amino acids. CDR3: CAWSTGGEAFF. CDR3 in DNA: TGTGCCTGGAGTACTGGAGGTGAGGCTTTCTTT.